This T cell receptor beta chain was found in a study of radiotherapy plus CTLA-4 blockade in lung cancer. The table came from immunoSEQ multiplex PCR; TCRdb's copy has only in-frame clones and leaves some out. The sample lists 48,000 or so clones; 84% were seen once. CDR1 MNHEY and CDR2 SVGAGI come from the germline V gene. This CDR3 has 15 amino acids. Trimming at V came to 0 bases and at J to 6 bases, leaving 7 bases not matched to a gene. The chain couples TRBV6-5 to TRBJ2-7, with 8 bases that match TRBD2. Sequenced here: peripheral blood, sampled from a patient treated with radiotherapy plus ipilimumab. This TCR came from a human donor with non-small cell lung cancer whose response to radiotherapy plus ipilimumab could not be evaluated. CDR3: CASSYSSGGPTEQYF. The CDR3 DNA follows: TGTGCCAGCAGTTACTCGTCGGGAGGGCCGACCGAGCAGTACTTC.